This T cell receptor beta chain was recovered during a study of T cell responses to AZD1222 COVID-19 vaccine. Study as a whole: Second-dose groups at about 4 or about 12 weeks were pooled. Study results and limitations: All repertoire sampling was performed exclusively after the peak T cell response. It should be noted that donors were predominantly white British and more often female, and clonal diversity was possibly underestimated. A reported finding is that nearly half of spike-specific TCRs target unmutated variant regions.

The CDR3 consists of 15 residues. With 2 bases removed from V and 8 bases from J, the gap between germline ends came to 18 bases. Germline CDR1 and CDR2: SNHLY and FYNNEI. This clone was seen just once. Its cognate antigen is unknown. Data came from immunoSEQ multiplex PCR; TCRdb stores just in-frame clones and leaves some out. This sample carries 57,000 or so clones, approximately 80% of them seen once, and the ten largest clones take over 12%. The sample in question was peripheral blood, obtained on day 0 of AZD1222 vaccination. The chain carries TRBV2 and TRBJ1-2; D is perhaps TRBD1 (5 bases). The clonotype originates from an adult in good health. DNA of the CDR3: TGTGCCAGCAGTGAATCCCCCCCCGGGGCAGGGGGCTACACCTTC. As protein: CASSESPPGAGGYTF. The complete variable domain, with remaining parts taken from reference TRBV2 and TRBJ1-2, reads EPEVTQTPSHQVTQMGQEVILRCVPISNHLYFYWYRQILGQKVEFLVSFYNNEISEKSEIFDDQFSVERPDGSNFTLKIRSTKLEDSAMYFCASSESPPGAGGYTFGSGTRLTVV.